This T cell receptor (beta chain) stems from a study of T-cell memory formation after mild COVID-19. Study outcomes and limitations: Confirmation was lacking for SARS-CoV-2 specificity of second-wave clones that peaked on day 37. Day 15 to 85 contracting clones showed balanced CD4/CD8; later expanders leaned CD4+. Pre-infection memory showed some responding clones, and this suggested that cross-reactive memory joined.

TCRdb re-called the 5' RACE reads through MiXCR, storing one row per CDR3 protein. Among roughly 350,000 distinct CDR3 sequences listed, under 25% were seen once. The sample holds many counts of this clonotype. Its specificity is unknown. The TCR sequence derives from an adult woman who had mild COVID-19 (a few samples of this study predate the infection). Cell type and time point are not known. Sequenced: PBMCs or a T cell subset sorted from them (not recorded which).

In DNA, the CDR3 is TGCGCCAGCGCCCCGGCCGGGATAGCGCAGTACAATGAGCAGTTCTTC. The encoded protein is CASAPAGIAQYNEQFF. This chain connects TRBV5-1 to TRBJ2-1; a weak D match, TRBD2 (5 bases). V was cut by 7 bases and J by 4 bases, with 21 bases left in between. The germline CDR1 and CDR2 sequences are SGHRS and YFSETQ. The length of the CDR3 is 16 residues.